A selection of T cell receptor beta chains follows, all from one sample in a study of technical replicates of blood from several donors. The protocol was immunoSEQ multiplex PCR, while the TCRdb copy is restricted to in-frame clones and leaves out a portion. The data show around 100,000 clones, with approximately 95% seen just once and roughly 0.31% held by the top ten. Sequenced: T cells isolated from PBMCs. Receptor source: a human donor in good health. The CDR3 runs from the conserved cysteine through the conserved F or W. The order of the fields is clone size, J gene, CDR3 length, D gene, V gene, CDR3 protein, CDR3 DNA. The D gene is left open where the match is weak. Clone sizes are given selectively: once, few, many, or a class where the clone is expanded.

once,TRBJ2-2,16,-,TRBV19,CASRERGLINTGELFF,TGTGCCAGTAGGGAACGGGGGTTAATTAACACCGGGGAGCTGTTTTTT
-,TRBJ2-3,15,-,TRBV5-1,CASSLSGFSTDTQYF,TGCGCCAGCAGCCTGAGCGGATTTAGCACAGATACGCAGTATTTT
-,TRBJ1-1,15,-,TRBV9,CASSVGHRGNTEAFF,TGTGCCAGCAGCGTAGGTCACCGGGGTAACACTGAAGCTTTCTTT
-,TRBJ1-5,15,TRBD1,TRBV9,CASSKGTGGLQPQHF,TGTGCCAGCAGCAAGGGGACAGGGGGGCTTCAGCCCCAGCATTTT
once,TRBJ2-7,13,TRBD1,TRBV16,CASSPDRGSEQYF,TGTGCCAGCAGCCCGGACAGGGGATCCGAGCAGTACTTC
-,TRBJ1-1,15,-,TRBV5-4,CASSLPDRRNTEAFF,TGTGCCAGCAGCTTGCCCGACAGAAGGAACACTGAAGCTTTCTTT
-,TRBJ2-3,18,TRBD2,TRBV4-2,CASSQEITSGIGTDTQYF,TGTGCCAGCAGCCAAGAGATTACTAGCGGGATAGGTACAGATACGCAGTATTTT
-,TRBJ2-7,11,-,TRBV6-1,CASSPSNEQYF,TGTGCCAGCAGTCCTAGCAACGAGCAGTACTTC
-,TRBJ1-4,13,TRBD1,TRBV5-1,CASHDRADEKLFF,TGCGCCAGCCACGACAGGGCGGATGAAAAACTGTTTTTT
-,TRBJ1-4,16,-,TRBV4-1,CASSQGQLSTNEKLFF,TGCGCCAGCAGCCAAGGACAGCTCTCAACTAATGAAAAACTGTTTTTT
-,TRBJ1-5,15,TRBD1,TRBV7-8,CASLRGTGGNQPQHF,TGTGCCAGCCTACGTGGGACAGGAGGGAATCAGCCCCAGCATTTT
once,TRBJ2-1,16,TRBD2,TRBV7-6,CASSLTSGKVHNEQFF,TGTGCCAGCAGCTTGACTAGCGGGAAGGTCCACAATGAGCAGTTCTTC
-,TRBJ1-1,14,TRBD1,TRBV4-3,CASSLTGQNTEAFF,TGCGCCAGCAGCCTGACAGGGCAAAACACTGAAGCTTTCTTT
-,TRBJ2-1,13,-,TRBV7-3,CASSLNRGNEQFF,TGTGCCAGCAGCTTAAATCGGGGCAATGAGCAGTTCTTC
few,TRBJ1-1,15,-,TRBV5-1,CASSLGGPGSIEAFF,TGCGCCAGCAGCTTGGGCGGTCCTGGGTCCATTGAAGCTTTCTTT
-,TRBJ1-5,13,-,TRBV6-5,CASSYGLGQPQHF,TGTGCCAGCAGTTACGGTCTAGGTCAGCCCCAGCATTTT
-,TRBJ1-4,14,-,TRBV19,CASSLSREGEKLFF,TGTGCCAGTAGTCTTAGTCGCGAGGGTGAAAAACTGTTTTTT
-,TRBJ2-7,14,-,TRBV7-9,CASRAGGPGYEQYF,TGTGCCAGCAGGGCCGGGGGGCCGGGATACGAGCAGTACTTC
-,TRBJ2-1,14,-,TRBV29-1,CSALRDNSYNEQFF,TGCAGCGCCCTCCGGGACAACTCCTACAATGAGCAGTTCTTC
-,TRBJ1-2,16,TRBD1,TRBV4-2,CASSQGGTGGNYGYTF,TGTGCCAGCAGCCAAGGCGGGACAGGGGGCAACTATGGCTACACCTTC
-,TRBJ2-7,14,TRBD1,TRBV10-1,CASSPGTEGYEQYF,TGCGCCAGCAGCCCCGGGACAGAAGGCTACGAGCAGTACTTC
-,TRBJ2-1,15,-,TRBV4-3,CASSQAAGVGNEQFF,TGCGCCAGCAGCCAAGCAGCAGGGGTAGGCAATGAGCAGTTCTTC
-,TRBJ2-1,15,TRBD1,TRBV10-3,CAISEPGTGYNEQFF,TGTGCCATCAGTGAGCCCGGGACAGGTTACAATGAGCAGTTCTTC
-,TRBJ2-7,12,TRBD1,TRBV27,CASEGTGYEQYF,TGTGCCAGCGAGGGGACAGGCTACGAGCAGTACTTC
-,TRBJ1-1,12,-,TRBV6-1,CASSEVVAEAFF,TGTGCCAGCAGTGAAGTTGTCGCTGAAGCTTTCTTT
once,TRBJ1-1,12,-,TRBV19,CASSISPGGTFF,TGTGCCAGTAGTATTAGTCCGGGAGGAACTTTCTTT
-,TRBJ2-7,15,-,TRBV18,CASSPRGDRPYEQYF,TGTGCCAGCTCACCACGGGGGGATCGACCCTACGAGCAGTACTTC
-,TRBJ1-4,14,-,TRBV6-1,CASSERQGSEKLFF,TGTGCCAGCAGTGAAAGGCAGGGGAGTGAAAAACTGTTTTTT
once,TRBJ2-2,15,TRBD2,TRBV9,CASSGSGANTGELFF,TGTGCCAGCAGCGGTAGCGGGGCGAACACCGGGGAGCTGTTTTTT
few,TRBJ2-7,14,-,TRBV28,CASSLGANPYEQYF,TGTGCCAGCAGTTTAGGAGCGAATCCCTACGAGCAGTACTTC
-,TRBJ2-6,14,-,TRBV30,CAWSVQAGANVLTF,TGTGCCTGGAGTGTACAGGCTGGGGCCAACGTCCTGACTTTC
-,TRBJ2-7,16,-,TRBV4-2,CASSQFSSLGYYEQYF,TGTGCCAGCAGCCAGTTTTCGTCACTAGGCTACTACGAGCAGTACTTC
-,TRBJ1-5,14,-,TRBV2,CASSESGFNQPQHF,TGTGCCAGCAGTGAATCAGGGTTCAATCAGCCCCAGCATTTT
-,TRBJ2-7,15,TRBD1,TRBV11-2,CASSLDRQGFYEQYF,TGTGCCAGCAGCTTAGATCGACAGGGGTTCTACGAGCAGTACTTC
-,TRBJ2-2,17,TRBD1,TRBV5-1,CASSLGDRGLKAGELFF,TGCGCCAGCAGCTTGGGGGACAGGGGGCTAAAGGCCGGGGAGCTGTTTTTT
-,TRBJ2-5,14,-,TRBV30,CAWRIYRGQETQYF,TGTGCCTGGAGAATCTATAGGGGACAAGAGACCCAGTACTTC
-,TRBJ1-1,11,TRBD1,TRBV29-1,CSVGQRGEAFF,TGCAGCGTGGGACAGAGGGGTGAAGCTTTCTTT
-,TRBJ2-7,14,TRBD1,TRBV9,CASSPSGQLYEQYF,TGTGCCAGCAGCCCTTCGGGACAGCTCTACGAGCAGTACTTC
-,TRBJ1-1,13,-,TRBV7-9,CASSFNRFTEAFF,TGTGCCAGCAGCTTTAATCGGTTTACTGAAGCTTTCTTT
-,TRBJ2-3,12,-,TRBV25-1,CASAGTTDTQYF,TGTGCCAGCGCGGGAACCACAGATACGCAGTATTTT
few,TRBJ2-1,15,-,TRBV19,CASSIDRGPYNEQFF,TGTGCCAGTAGTATAGACAGGGGCCCCTACAATGAGCAGTTCTTC
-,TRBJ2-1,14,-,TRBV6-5,CASGKGGRWNEQFF,TGTGCCAGCGGGAAAGGGGGAAGGTGGAATGAGCAGTTCTTC
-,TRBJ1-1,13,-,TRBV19,CASSPSPDTEAFF,TGTGCCAGTAGTCCCTCCCCCGACACTGAAGCTTTCTTT
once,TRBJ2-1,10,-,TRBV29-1,CSALTNEQFF,TGCAGCGCCCTTACAAATGAGCAGTTCTTC
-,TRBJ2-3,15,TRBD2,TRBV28,CASSLSSGYTDTQYF,TGTGCCAGCAGTTTATCTAGCGGATACACAGATACGCAGTATTTT
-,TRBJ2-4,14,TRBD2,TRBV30,CAWLAGEYENIQYF,TGTGCCTGGCTAGCGGGAGAGTACGAAAACATTCAGTACTTC
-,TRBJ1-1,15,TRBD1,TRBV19,CASIPDRGSHTEAFF,TGTGCCAGTATTCCAGACAGGGGGTCTCACACTGAAGCTTTCTTT
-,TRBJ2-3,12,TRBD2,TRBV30,CAWATSADTQYF,TGTGCCTGGGCGACTAGCGCAGATACGCAGTATTTT
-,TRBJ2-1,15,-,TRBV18,CASSPPSGSYNEQFF,TGTGCCAGCTCACCACCGTCGGGTTCCTACAATGAGCAGTTCTTC
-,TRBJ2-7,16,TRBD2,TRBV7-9,CASIPSGTSEAYEQYF,TGTGCCAGCATCCCTTCAGGGACTAGCGAGGCCTACGAGCAGTACTTC
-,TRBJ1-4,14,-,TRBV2,CASSEDWTNEKLFF,TGTGCCAGCAGTGAAGATTGGACAAATGAAAAACTGTTTTTT